This T cell receptor beta chain was sequenced in a study of blood T cell repertoires in COVID-19. This clone was seen only once. Per the original data handling: Reference gene primer amplification gave nucleated cell count estimates. This table comes from immunoSEQ multiplex PCR, and its TCRdb copy is limited to in-frame clones, with some not included. Clone size and the V and J calls come from that table; the DNA yielded D and trimming. The sample consists of approximately 63,000 clones, approximately 90% of them appearing once. This CDR3 contains 14 residues. Germline values: CDR1 SGHNT, CDR2 YENEEA. The junction had 10 bases not matched to a gene; V was cut back by 7 bases and J by 8 bases.

The V and J genes are TRBV11-3 and TRBJ2-2; 7 bases map to TRBD1. This TCR was sampled from a woman aged 55-69 years with COVID-19, enrolled during active disease. The sequenced material came from peripheral blood. CDR3 protein: CASTGDSSGGELFF. For the CDR3, the DNA is TGTGCCAGCACCGGGGACAGTTCAGGGGGGGAGCTGTTTTTT.